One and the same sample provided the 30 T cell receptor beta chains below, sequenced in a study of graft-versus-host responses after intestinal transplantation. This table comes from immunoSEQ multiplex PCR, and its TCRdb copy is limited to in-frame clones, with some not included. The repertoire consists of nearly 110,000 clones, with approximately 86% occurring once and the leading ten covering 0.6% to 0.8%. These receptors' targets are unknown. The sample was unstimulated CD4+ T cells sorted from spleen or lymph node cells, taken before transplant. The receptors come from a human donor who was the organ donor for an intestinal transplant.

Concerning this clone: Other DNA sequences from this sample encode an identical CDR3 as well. The CDR3 bases are TGCGCCAGCAGCTTGGAGGTGGGGGAAGCTTTCTTT. It translates to CASSLEVGEAFF. The chain employs TRBV5-1 and TRBJ1-1; D is ambiguous. CDR3 length: 12 amino acids. Germline V gene sequence: CDR1 SGHRS, CDR2 YFSETQ. Trimming pared 0 bases from V and 8 bases from J, leaving 8 bases between.

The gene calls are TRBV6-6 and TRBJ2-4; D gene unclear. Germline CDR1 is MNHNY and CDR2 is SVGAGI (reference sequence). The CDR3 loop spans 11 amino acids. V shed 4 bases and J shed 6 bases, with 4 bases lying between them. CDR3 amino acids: CASSFGNIQYF. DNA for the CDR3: TGTGCCAGCAGTTTCGGAAACATTCAGTACTTC.

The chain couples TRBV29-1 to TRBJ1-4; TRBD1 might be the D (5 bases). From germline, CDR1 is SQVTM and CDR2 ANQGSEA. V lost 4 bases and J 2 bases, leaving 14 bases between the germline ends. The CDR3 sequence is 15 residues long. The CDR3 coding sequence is TGCAGCGTTGGTGGTGTGTGGGGGACTAATGAAAAACTGTTTTTT. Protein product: CSVGGVWGTNEKLFF. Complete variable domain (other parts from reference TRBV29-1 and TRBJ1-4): SAVISQKPSRDICQRGTSLTIQCQVDSQVTMMFWYRQQPGQSLTLIATANQGSEATYESGFVIDKFPISRPNLTFSTLTVSNMSPEDSSIYLCSVGGVWGTNEKLFFGSGTQLSVL.

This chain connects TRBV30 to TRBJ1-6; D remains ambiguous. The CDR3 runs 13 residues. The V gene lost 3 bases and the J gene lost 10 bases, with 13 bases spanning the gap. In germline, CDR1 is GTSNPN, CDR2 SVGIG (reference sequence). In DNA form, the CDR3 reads TGTGCCTGGAGGTGGGGTAGTGGGTCACCCCTCCACTTT. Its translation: CAWRWGSGSPLHF.

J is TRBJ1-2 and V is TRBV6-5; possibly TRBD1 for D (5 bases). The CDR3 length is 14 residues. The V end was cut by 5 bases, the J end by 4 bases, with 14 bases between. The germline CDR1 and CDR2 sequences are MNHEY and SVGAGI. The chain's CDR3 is CASSGVGGVYGYTF. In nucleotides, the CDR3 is TGTGCCAGCAGTGGAGTCGGGGGGGTCTATGGCTACACCTTC.

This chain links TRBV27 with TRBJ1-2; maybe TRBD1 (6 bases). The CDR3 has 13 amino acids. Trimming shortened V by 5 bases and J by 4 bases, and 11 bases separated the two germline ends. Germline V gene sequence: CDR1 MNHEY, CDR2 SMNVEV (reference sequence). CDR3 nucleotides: TGTGCCAGCAGTCGGACAGCTTCCTATGGCTACACCTTC. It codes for CASSRTASYGYTF.

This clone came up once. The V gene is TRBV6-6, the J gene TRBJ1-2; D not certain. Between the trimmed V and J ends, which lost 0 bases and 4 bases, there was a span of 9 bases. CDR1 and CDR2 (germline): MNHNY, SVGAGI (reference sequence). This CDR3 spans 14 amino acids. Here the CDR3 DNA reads TGTGCCAGCAGTTACTCGGGCCTGATCTATGGCTACACCTTC. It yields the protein CASSYSGLIYGYTF.

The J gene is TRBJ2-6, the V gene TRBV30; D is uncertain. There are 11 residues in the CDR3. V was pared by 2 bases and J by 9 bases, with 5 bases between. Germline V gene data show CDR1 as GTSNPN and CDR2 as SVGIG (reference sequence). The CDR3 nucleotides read TGTGCCTGGAGTTATGGCAACGTCCTGACTTTC. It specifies CAWSYGNVLTF.

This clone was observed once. The CDR3 sequence is CASSGPPSNQPQHF. CDR3 DNA: TGTGCCAGCAGCGGGCCACCCAGCAATCAGCCCCAGCATTTT. The chain recombines TRBV9 with TRBJ1-5, with D uncertain. CDR1 and CDR2 from the germline V gene are SGDLS and YYNGEE. CDR3 size: 14 residues. Trimming removed 3 bases at V and 1 base at J, with 8 bases between.

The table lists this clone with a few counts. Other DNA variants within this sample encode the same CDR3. CDR3 bases: TGCGCCAGCAGTTCTGGGACTAGCGGGGGGGCTCAGTACTTC. Translation gives CASSSGTSGGAQYF. The chain combines TRBV5-1 with TRBJ2-7; 16 bases line up with TRBD2. After removal of 5 bases from V and 10 bases from J, the junction contained 6 bases not matched to a gene. The CDR3 runs to 14 residues. CDR1 is SGHRS and CDR2 is YFSETQ in the germline V gene. The full variable domain, rest sourced from reference TRBV5-1 and TRBJ2-7, is KAGVTQTPRYLIKTRGQQVTLSCSPISGHRSVSWYQQTPGQGLQFLFEYFSETQRNKGNFPGRFSGRQFSNSRSEMNVSTLELGDSALYLCASSSGTSGGAQYFGPGTRLTVT.

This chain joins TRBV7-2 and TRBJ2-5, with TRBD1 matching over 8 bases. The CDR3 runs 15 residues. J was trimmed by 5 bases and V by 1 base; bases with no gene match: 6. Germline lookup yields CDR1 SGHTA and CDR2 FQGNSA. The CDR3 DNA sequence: TGTGCCAGCAGCTTAGACCGGACAGGGTCGGAGACCCAGTACTTC. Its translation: CASSLDRTGSETQYF.

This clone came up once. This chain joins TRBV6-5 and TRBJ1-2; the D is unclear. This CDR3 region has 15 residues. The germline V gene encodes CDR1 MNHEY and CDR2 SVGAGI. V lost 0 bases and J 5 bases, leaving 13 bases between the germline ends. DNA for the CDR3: TGTGCCAGCAGTTACTCTGCCAGAGCCTATTATGGCTACACCTTC. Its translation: CASSYSARAYYGYTF.

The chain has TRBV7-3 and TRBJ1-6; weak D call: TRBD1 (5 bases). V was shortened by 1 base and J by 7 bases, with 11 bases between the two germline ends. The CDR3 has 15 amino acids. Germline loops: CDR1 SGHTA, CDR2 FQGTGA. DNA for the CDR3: TGTGCCAGCAGCTTAATAGCAGGGTCCAATTCACCCCTCCACTTT. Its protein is CASSLIAGSNSPLHF.

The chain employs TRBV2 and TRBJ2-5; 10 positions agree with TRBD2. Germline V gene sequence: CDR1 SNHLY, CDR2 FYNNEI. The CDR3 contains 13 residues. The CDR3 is CERGLAGEETQYF. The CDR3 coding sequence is TGTGAAAGGGGGCTAGCGGGGGAAGAGACCCAGTACTTC.

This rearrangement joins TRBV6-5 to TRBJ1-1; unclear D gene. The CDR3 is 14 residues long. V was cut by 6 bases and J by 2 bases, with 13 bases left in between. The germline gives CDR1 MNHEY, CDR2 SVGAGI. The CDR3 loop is CASSLQVSNTEAFF. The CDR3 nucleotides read TGTGCCAGCAGCCTTCAGGTCTCAAACACTGAAGCTTTCTTT.

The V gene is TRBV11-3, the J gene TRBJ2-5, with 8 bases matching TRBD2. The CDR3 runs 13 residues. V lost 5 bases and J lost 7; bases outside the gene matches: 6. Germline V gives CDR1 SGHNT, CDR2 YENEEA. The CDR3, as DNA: TGTGCCAGCAGCCCGGGACTAGTGTCGACCCAGTACTTC. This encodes CASSPGLVSTQYF.

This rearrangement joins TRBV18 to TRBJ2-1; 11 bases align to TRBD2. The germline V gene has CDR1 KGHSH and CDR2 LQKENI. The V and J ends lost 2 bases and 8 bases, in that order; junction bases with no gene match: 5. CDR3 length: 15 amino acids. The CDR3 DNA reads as TGTGCCAGCTCACCAGGGACTAGCGGCTTCGATGAGCAGTTCTTC. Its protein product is CASSPGTSGFDEQFF.

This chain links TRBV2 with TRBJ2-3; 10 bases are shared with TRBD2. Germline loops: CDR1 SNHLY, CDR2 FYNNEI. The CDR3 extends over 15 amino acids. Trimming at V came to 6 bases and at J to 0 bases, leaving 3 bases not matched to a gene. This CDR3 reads CASRLTSGSTDTQYF. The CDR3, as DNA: TGTGCCAGCAGACTGACTAGCGGGAGCACAGATACGCAGTATTTT. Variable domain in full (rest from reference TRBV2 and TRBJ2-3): EPEVTQTPSHQVTQMGQEVILRCVPISNHLYFYWYRQILGQKVEFLVSFYNNEISEKSEIFDDQFSVERPDGSNFTLKIRSTKLEDSAMYFCASRLTSGSTDTQYFGPGTRLTVL.

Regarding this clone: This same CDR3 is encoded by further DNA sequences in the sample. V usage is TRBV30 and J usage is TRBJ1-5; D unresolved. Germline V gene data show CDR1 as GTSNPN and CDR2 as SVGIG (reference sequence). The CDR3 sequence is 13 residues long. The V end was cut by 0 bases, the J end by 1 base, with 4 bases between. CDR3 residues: CAWSVESNQPQHF. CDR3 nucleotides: TGTGCCTGGAGTGTAGAGAGCAATCAGCCCCAGCATTTT.

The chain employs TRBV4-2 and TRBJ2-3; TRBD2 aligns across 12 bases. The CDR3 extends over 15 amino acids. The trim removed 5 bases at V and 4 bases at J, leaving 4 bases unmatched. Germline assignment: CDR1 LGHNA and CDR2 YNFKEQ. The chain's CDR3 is CASSTGTSGSDTQYF. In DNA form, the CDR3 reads TGTGCCAGCAGCACTGGGACTAGCGGGTCAGATACGCAGTATTTT.

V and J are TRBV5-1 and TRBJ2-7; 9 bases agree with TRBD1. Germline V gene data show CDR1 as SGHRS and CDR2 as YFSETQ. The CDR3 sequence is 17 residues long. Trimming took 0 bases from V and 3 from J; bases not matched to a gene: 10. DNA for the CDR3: TGCGCCAGCAGCTTGGCCTCCTTGCGGGACAGGGACTACGAGCAGTACTTC. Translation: CASSLASLRDRDYEQYF.

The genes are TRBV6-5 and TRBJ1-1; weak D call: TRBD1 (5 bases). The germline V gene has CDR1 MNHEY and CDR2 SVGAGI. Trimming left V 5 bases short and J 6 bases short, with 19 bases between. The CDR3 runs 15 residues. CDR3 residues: CASSNSLGRRAEAFF. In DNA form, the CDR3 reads TGTGCCAGCAGTAATTCTTTGGGGCGTAGGGCTGAAGCTTTCTTT.

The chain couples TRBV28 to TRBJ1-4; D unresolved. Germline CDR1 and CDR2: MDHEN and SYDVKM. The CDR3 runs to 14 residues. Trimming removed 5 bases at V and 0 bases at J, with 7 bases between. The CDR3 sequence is CASSTYATNEKLFF. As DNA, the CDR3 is TGTGCCAGCAGTACCTACGCAACTAATGAAAAACTGTTTTTT.

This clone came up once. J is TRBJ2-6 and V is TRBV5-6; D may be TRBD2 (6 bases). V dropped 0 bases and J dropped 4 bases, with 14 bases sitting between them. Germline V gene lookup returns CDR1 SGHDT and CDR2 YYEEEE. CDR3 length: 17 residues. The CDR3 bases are TGTGCCAGCAGCTTGGCCGGGGCGGGAAAAGGGGCCAACGTCCTGACTTTC. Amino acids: CASSLAGAGKGANVLTF.

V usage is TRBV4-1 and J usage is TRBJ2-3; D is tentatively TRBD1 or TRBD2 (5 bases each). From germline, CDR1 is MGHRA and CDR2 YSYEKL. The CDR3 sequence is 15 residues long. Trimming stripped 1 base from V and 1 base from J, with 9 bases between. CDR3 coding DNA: TGCGCCAGCAGCCAAGGGGGGTCCCGCACAGATACGCAGTATTTT. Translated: CASSQGGSRTDTQYF.

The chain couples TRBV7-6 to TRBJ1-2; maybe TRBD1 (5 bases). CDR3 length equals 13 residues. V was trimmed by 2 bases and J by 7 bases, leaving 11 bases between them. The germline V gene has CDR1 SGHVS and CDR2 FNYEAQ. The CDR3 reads CASSLSQGIGYTF. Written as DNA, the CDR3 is TGTGCCAGCAGCTTAAGTCAGGGAATTGGCTACACCTTC.

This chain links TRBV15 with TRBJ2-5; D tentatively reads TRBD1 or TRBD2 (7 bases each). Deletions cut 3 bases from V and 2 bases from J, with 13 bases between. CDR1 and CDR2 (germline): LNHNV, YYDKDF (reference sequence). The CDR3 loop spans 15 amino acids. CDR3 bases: TGTGCCACCAGCAGGGAAGCGGGACAGCAAGAGACCCAGTACTTC. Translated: CATSREAGQQETQYF.

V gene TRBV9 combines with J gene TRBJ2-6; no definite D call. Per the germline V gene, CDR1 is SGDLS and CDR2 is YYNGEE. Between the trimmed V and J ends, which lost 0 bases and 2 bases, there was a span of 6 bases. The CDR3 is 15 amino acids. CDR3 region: CASSVGVTGANVLTF. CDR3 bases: TGTGCCAGCAGCGTAGGGGTCACTGGGGCCAACGTCCTGACTTTC. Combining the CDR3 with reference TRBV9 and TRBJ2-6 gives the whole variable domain DSGVTQTPKHLITATGQRVTLRCSPRSGDLSVYWYQQSLDQGLQFLIQYYNGEERAKGNILERFSAQQFPDLHSELNLSSLELGDSALYFCASSVGVTGANVLTFGAGSRLTVL.

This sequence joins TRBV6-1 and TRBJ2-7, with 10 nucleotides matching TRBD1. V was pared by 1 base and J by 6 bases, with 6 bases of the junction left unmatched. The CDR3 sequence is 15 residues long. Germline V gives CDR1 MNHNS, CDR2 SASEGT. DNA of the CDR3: TGTGCCAGCAGTGAAGTGGTGACAGGGGGCCTCGAGCAGTACTTC. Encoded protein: CASSEVVTGGLEQYF.

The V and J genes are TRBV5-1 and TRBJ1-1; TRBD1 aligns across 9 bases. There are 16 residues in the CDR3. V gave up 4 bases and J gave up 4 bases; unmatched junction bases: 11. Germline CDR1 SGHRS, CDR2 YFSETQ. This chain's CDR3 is CASSLRTGEGGTEAFF. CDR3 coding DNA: TGCGCCAGCAGCCTTCGGACAGGGGAAGGGGGCACTGAAGCTTTCTTT. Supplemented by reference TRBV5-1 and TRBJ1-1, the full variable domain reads KAGVTQTPRYLIKTRGQQVTLSCSPISGHRSVSWYQQTPGQGLQFLFEYFSETQRNKGNFPGRFSGRQFSNSRSEMNVSTLELGDSALYLCASSLRTGEGGTEAFFGQGTRLTVV.